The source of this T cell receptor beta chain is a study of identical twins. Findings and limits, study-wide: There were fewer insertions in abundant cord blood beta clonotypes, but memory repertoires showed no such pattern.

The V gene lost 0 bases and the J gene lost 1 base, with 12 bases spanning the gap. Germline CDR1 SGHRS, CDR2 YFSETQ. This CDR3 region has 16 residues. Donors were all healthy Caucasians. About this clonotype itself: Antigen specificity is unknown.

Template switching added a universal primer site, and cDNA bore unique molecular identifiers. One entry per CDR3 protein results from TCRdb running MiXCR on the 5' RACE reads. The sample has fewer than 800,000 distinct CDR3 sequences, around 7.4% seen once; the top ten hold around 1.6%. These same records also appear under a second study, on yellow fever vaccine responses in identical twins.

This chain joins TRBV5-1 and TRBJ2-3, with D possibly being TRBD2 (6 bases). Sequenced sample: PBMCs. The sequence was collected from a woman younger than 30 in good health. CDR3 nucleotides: TGCGCCAGCAGCTTGGTGGGGGAGCGGGGCACAGATACGCAGTATTTT. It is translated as CASSLVGERGTDTQYF.